Described below is a single T cell receptor (beta chain) sequence and its context. Its antigen is as yet unknown. This sample was included in a study of post-analysis software for immune sequencing data. Broader study findings: Included in a set of roughly five TRBV segments more frequent in patients than controls were TRBV5-6, TRBV5-1 and TRBV20-1. Comparison with controls showed significantly lower normalized Chao1 diversity in multiple sclerosis patients.

Sequencing libraries made from TCR beta cDNA carried unique molecular identifiers. TCRdb re-called the PCR reads through MiXCR, storing one row per CDR3 protein. In the table there are roughly 540,000 distinct CDR3 sequences, around 34% of which are singletons. Germline V gene data show CDR1 as SEHNR and CDR2 as FQNEAQ (reference sequence). The CDR3 covers 16 residues. With 10 bases removed from V and 13 bases from J, the gap between germline ends came to 32 bases. The sequencing input was blood. The TCR originated in a girl under 18 with multiple sclerosis. The gene calls are TRBV7-9 and TRBJ2-1; weak D call: TRBD2 (7 bases). The CDR3 here is CATPRRGGPDQETQFF. The CDR3 nucleotides read TGTGCCACCCCCCGTAGGGGGGGGCCGGACCAAGAGACCCAGTTCTTC.